The source of this T cell receptor beta chain is a study of vaccination effects on CD4 cells after COVID-19. Study-wide results and limits: Whether induced by infection or by vaccine, clones showed marked clonal contraction late after vaccination.

Sequencing used immunoSEQ multiplex PCR; TCRdb keeps in-frame clones, though not all of them. Seen here are about 31,000 clones, 60% to 80% observed once, and the top ten hold roughly 15%. About this clone itself: What it binds is not known.

Pools of viral peptides were used by the ViraFEST assay to expand antigen-specific CD4+ T cells ahead of sequencing. Once cultured for around 11 days, the cells underwent separation to obtain CD4+ T cells. All participants had two doses of either the BNT162b2 or mRNA-1273 vaccine. Vaccine recipients lacked prior SARS-CoV-2 infection and had negative nucleocapsid antibodies. Trimming removed 10 bases from V and 2 bases from J; junction bases left unmatched: 16. In germline, CDR1 is SNHLY, CDR2 FYNNEI. The CDR3 length is 17 residues. This material consisted of CD4+ T cells from PBMCs cultured with HCoV-229E spike peptides, taken after COVID-19 vaccination. The sequence came from a human donor who received a COVID-19 vaccine. The chain carries TRBV2 and TRBJ2-7; 11 bases match TRBD2. In DNA form, the CDR3 reads TGTGCCAACCCCCCTAGCGGGGGGCGCACCTTGGCCTACGAGCAGTACTTC. Its protein is CANPPSGGRTLAYEQYF.